This T cell receptor beta chain was captured by sequencing in a study of cytomegalovirus exposure and HLA in healthy donors. Study-wide findings and caveats: Accounts indicate the classifier identified cytomegalovirus status with strong specificity and sensitivity. The sole available immune exposure information was CMV serostatus.

To note about this clone: Its specificity is unknown.

PCR was performed using 60 Vbeta and 13 Jbeta primers. Repertoires were generated with immunoSEQ multiplex PCR, while TCRdb's copy carries only in-frame clones and drops some. The repertoire table contains about 64,000 clones. The source material was PBMCs. This sequence was found in a woman aged 18-35 years in good health and CMV-seronegative.

CDR3 amino acids: CASSTLAGGRETQYF. For the CDR3, the DNA is TGTGCCAGCAGTACCTTAGCGGGGGGGCGAGAGACCCAGTACTTC. The chain uses TRBV2 and TRBJ2-5, with TRBD2 identical over 11 bases. Germline-derived CDR1 and CDR2 are SNHLY and FYNNEI. Trimming removed 5 bases from V and 4 bases from J; junction bases left unmatched: 6. CDR3 length: 15 amino acids.